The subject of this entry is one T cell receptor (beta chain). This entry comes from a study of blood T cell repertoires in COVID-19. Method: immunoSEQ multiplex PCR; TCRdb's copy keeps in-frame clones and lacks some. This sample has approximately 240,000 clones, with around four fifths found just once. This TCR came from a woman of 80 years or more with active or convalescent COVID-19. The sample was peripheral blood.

Here the CDR3 reads CASSLGTGIYNSPLHF. The CDR3 DNA follows: TGTGCCAGCAGCTTAGGGACAGGAATCTATAATTCACCCCTCCACTTT. J is TRBJ1-6 and V is TRBV7-9, with 7 nucleotides matching TRBD1. The CDR3 runs 16 residues. The germline V gene encodes CDR1 SEHNR and CDR2 FQNEAQ (reference sequence). After removal of 1 base from V and 3 bases from J, the junction contained 3 bases not matched to a gene.